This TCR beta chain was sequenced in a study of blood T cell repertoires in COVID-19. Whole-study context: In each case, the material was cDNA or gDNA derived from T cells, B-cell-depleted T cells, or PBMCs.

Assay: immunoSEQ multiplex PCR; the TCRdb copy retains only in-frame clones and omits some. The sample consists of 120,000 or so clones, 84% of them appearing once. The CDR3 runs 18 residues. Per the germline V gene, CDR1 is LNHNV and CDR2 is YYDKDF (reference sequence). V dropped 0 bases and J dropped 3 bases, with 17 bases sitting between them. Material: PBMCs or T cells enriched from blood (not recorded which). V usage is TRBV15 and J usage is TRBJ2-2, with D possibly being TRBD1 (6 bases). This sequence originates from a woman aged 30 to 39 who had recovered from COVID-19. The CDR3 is CATSREPPQGLDTGELFF. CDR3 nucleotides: TGTGCCACCAGCAGAGAGCCACCCCAGGGGCTCGACACCGGGGAGCTGTTTTTT.